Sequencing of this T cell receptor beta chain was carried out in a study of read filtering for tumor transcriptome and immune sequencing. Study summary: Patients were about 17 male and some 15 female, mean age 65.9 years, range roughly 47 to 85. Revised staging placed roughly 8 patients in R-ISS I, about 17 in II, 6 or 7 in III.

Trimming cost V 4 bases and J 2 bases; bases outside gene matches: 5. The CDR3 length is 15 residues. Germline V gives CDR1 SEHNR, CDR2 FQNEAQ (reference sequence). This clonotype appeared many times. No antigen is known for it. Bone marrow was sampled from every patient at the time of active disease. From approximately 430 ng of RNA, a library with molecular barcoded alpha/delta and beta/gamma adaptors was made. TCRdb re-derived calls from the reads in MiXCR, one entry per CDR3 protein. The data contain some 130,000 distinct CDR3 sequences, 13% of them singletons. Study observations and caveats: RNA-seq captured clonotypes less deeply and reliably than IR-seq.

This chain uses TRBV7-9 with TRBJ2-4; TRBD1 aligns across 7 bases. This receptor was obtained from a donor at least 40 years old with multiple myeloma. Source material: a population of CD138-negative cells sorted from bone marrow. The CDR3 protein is CASSSTGVPKNIQYF. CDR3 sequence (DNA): TGTGCCAGCAGCTCAACAGGGGTGCCCAAAAACATTCAGTACTTC.